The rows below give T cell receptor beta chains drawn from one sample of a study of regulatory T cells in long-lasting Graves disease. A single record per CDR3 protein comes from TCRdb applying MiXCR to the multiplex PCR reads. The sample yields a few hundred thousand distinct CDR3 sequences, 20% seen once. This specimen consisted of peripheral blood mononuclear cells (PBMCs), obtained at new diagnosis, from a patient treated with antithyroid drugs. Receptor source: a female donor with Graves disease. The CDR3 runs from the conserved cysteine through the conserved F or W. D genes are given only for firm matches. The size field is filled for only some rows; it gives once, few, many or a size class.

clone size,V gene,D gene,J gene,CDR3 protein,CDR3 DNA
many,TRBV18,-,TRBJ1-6,CASSPLGTGLGSPLHF,TGTGCCAGCTCACCACTCGGAACCGGGCTCGGTTCACCCCTCCACTTT
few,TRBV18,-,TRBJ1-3,CASSPVGDIGNTIYF,TGTGCCAGCTCACCGGTAGGGGATATTGGAAACACCATATATTTT
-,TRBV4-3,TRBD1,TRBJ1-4,CASSQSGTAEKLFF,TGCGCCAGCAGCCAAAGCGGGACAGCCGAAAAACTGTTTTTT
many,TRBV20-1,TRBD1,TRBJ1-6,CSARGPGQEGSPLHF,TGCAGTGCTAGGGGACCGGGACAGGAGGGTTCACCCCTCCACTTT
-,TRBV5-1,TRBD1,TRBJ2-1,CASSLYGDRASYNEQFF,TGCGCCAGCAGCTTGTACGGGGACAGGGCCTCCTACAATGAGCAGTTCTTC
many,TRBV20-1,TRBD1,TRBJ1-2,CSAEHRGHGYTF,TGCAGTGCCGAACACAGGGGTCATGGCTACACCTTC
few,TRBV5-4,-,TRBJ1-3,CASSLGPGQSSGNTIYF,TGTGCCAGCAGCTTGGGCCCAGGGCAGAGCTCTGGAAACACCATATATTTT
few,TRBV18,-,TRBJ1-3,CASSPQGISGNTIYF,TGTGCCAGCTCACCACAGGGGATCTCTGGAAACACCATATATTTT
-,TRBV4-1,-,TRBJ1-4,CASSQEGTPTNEKLFF,TGCGCCAGCAGCCAGGAAGGCACTCCAACTAATGAAAAACTGTTTTTT
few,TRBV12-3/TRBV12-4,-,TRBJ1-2,CASKKDRAHGYTF,TGTGCCAGCAAAAAGGATAGGGCGCATGGCTACACCTTC
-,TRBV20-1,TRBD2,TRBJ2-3,CSAGGSGVVGFGTDTQYF,TGCAGTGCCGGGGGGTCGGGAGTAGTGGGTTTTGGCACAGATACGCAGTATTTT
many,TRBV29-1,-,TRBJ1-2,CSVESNYGYTF,TGCAGCGTTGAGTCCAACTATGGCTACACCTTC
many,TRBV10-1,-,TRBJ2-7,CASSESYGEQYF,TGCGCCAGCAGTGAGTCCTACGGCGAGCAGTACTTC
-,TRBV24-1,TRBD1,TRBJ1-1,CATRGQLNTEAFF,TGTGCCACCAGGGGACAGTTGAACACTGAAGCTTTCTTT
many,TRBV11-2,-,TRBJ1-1,CASSLRPGTSMNTEAFF,TGTGCCAGCAGCTTACGTCCCGGGACGTCCATGAACACTGAAGCTTTCTTT
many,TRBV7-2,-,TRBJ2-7,CASSFDSTINYEQYF,TGTGCCAGCAGCTTTGACAGCACAATAAACTACGAGCAGTACTTC
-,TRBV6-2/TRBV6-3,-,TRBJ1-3,CASLSPGNTIYF,TGTGCCAGCCTCAGTCCTGGAAACACCATATATTTT
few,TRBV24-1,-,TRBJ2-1,CATSDSNFYNEQFF,TGTGCCACCAGTGATTCCAACTTTTACAATGAGCAGTTCTTC
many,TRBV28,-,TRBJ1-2,CASSSRDGIYGYTF,TGTGCCAGCAGTTCCAGGGACGGCATCTATGGCTACACCTTC
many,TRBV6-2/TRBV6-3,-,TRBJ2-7,CASSYDTYEQYF,TGTGCCAGCAGTTACGACACCTACGAGCAGTACTTC
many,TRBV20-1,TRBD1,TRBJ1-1,CSAAGGQWGNEAFF,TGCAGTGCGGCAGGGGGCCAGTGGGGCAATGAAGCTTTCTTT
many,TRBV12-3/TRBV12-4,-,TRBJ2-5,CASSRGAGETQYF,TGTGCCAGCAGTCGCGGGGCTGGGGAGACCCAGTACTTC
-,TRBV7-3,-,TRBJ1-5,CASSSKTGLEGNQPQHF,TGTGCCAGCAGCTCGAAAACAGGGCTGGAAGGCAATCAGCCCCAGCATTTT
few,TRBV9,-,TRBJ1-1,CASSVSQGATEAFF,TGTGCCAGCAGCGTCTCTCAGGGAGCCACTGAAGCTTTCTTT
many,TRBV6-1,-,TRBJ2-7,CASTRSEAGAASSHYEQYF,TGTGCCAGCACAAGATCCGAGGCGGGGGCGGCATCCTCTCACTACGAGCAGTACTTC
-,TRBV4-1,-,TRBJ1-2,CASSQGLGYTF,TGCGCCAGCAGCCAGGGGTTAGGCTACACCTTC
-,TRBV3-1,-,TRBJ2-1,CASSQRRKDNEQFF,TGTGCCAGCAGCCAACGGCGGAAGGACAATGAGCAGTTCTTC
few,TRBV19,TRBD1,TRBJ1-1,CASTRDRGTEAFF,TGTGCCAGTACCCGGGACAGGGGCACTGAAGCTTTCTTT
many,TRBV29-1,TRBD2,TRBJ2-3,CSVRGGTDTQYF,TGCAGCGTCCGGGGGGGCACAGATACGCAGTATTTT
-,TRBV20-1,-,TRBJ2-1,CSAHHLADMGYNEQFF,TGCAGTGCGCACCATCTAGCTGATATGGGATACAATGAGCAGTTCTTC
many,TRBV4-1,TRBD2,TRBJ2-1,CASSLAVGLAGEAEQFF,TGCGCCAGCAGCCTAGCAGTCGGACTAGCGGGAGAAGCTGAGCAGTTCTTC
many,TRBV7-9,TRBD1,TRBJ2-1,CASSRTGGTYNEQFF,TGTGCCAGCAGCCGTACAGGGGGTACCTACAATGAGCAGTTCTTC
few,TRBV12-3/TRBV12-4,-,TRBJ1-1,CASSLVGGDTEAFF,TGTGCCAGCAGTTTAGTCGGAGGCGACACTGAAGCTTTCTTT
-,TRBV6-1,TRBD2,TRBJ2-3,CASRSAGGSTQYF,TGTGCCAGCAGGAGCGCGGGGGGATCTACGCAGTATTTT
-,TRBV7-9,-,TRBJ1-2,CASSPRDTWNYGYTF,TGTGCCAGCAGCCCCCGGGACACTTGGAACTATGGCTACACCTTC
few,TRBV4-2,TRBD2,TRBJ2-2,CASSQIPGTSGGTGTGELFF,TGTGCCAGCAGCCAAATCCCCGGGACTAGCGGGGGAACCGGCACCGGGGAGCTGTTTTTT
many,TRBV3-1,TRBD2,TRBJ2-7,CASRTTSGGTYEQYF,TGTGCCAGCAGAACTACTAGCGGGGGGACCTACGAGCAGTACTTC
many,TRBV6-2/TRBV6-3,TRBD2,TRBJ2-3,CASSSSGSVYTQYF,TGTGCCAGCAGTTCAAGCGGGAGTGTTTATACGCAGTATTTT
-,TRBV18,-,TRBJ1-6,CASSPMVNSPLHF,TGTGCCAGCTCACCAATGGTGAATTCACCCCTCCACTTT
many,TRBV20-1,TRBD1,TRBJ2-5,CSAPRGAGQGGETQYF,TGCAGTGCTCCCCGGGGGGCGGGACAGGGGGGAGAGACCCAGTACTTC
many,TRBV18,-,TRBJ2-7,CASSPMGTSYEQYF,TGTGCCAGCTCACCAATGGGCACCTCCTACGAGCAGTACTTC
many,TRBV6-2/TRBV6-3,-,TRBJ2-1,CASSYLPGVPYNEQFF,TGTGCCAGCAGTTACCTCCCGGGGGTACCCTACAATGAGCAGTTCTTC
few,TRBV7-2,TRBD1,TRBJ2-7,CASNRQGYEQYF,TGTGCCAGCAACCGACAGGGCTACGAGCAGTACTTC
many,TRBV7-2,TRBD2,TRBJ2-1,CASSLVGLAGAYNEQFF,TGTGCCAGCAGCTTAGTGGGACTAGCGGGGGCATACAATGAGCAGTTCTTC
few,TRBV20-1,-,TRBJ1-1,CSARNSGGQKSEAFF,TGCAGTGCTAGAAATTCCGGAGGACAAAAATCTGAAGCTTTCTTT
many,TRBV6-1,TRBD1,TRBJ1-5,CASSARTGGNQPQHF,TGTGCCAGCAGTGCCCGGACAGGGGGCAATCAGCCCCAGCATTTT